Shown below are 17 T cell receptor beta chains from a single sample sequenced in a study of shared clonotypes between healthy human individuals. Sequencing was performed with immunoSEQ multiplex PCR; in TCRdb, only in-frame clones are kept and a portion is missing. This table has roughly 1,600,000 clones, about 98.5% appearing once. Sequencing used naive CD4+ T cells sorted from blood. The sample's subset: CD45RA+ positively selected. These TCRs come from a man under 40 in good health.

This sequence joins TRBV19 and TRBJ1-5; tentatively, D is TRBD1 (5 bases). With 3 bases removed from V and 0 bases from J, the gap between germline ends came to 9 bases. The germline gives CDR1 LNHDA, CDR2 SQIVND (reference sequence). This CDR3 comprises 15 residues. The CDR3 nucleotides are TGTGCCAGTAGTATCGTCCAGGGTAGCAATCAGCCCCAGCATTTT. Translated, it gives CASSIVQGSNQPQHF.

The rearrangement uses TRBV7-2 and TRBJ2-1; D ambiguous. The V gene lost 5 bases and the J gene lost 1 base, with 12 bases spanning the gap. The CDR3 loop spans 15 amino acids. Germline V gene lookup returns CDR1 SGHTA and CDR2 FQGNSA. CDR3 loop: CASSPHPGSYNEQFF. As DNA, the CDR3 is TGTGCCAGCAGCCCGCACCCCGGGTCCTACAATGAGCAGTTCTTC.

The chain uses TRBV6-6 and TRBJ2-7; TRBD2 matches 7 bases. J gave up 3 bases and V 6 bases, and 8 bases lay outside the gene matches. The CDR3 extends over 14 amino acids. Germline CDR1 reads MNHNY; CDR2 reads SVGAGI (reference sequence). CDR3 amino acids: CASSRDLADYEQYF. Here the CDR3 DNA reads TGTGCCAGCAGCCGGGATCTAGCGGACTACGAGCAGTACTTC.

The V call is TRBV10-3, the J call TRBJ2-5; D might be TRBD1 (5 bases). This CDR3 contains 13 residues. V dropped 6 bases and J dropped 2 bases, with 10 bases sitting between them. Germline CDR1 and CDR2: ENHRY and SYGVKD. The CDR3 bases are TGTGCCATCAGGGGGCAACCTCAAGAGACCCAGTACTTC. This codes for CAIRGQPQETQYF.

This chain connects TRBV5-1 to TRBJ2-2; D uncertain. The CDR3 is made up of 15 amino acids. The V gene lost 0 bases and the J gene lost 0 bases, with 6 bases spanning the gap. Germline V CDR1 and CDR2: SGHRS, YFSETQ. As DNA, the CDR3 is TGCGCCAGCAGCTTGGACTCACCGAACACCGGGGAGCTGTTTTTT. The encoded protein is CASSLDSPNTGELFF.

The chain employs TRBV5-4 and TRBJ2-1; D perhaps matches TRBD1 (6 bases). Germline CDR1 SGHNT, CDR2 YYREEE (reference sequence). The CDR3 spans 15 residues. Trimming removed 0 bases from V and 2 bases from J, with 9 bases in between. For the CDR3, the DNA is TGTGCCAGCAGCTTGGGACAGGAGACCTACAATGAGCAGTTCTTC. Encoded protein: CASSLGQETYNEQFF.

The gene calls are TRBV6-1 and TRBJ2-1; 11 bases fit TRBD1. The CDR3 runs to 17 residues. V gave up 4 bases and J gave up 6 bases; unmatched junction bases: 11. CDR1 and CDR2 (germline): MNHNS, SASEGT. This CDR3 is CASSVNLGQGGSNEQFF. The CDR3 coding sequence is TGTGCCAGCAGTGTTAATCTGGGACAGGGGGGATCCAATGAGCAGTTCTTC.

The chain links TRBV5-1 to TRBJ2-3; TRBD1 might be the D (5 bases). The CDR3 is 14 amino acids. CDR1 and CDR2 (germline): SGHRS, YFSETQ. Between the trimmed V and J ends, which lost 0 bases and 6 bases, there was a span of 11 bases. The CDR3 DNA reads TGCGCCAGCAGCTTGGAGGGGCTGGTGGATACGCAGTATTTT. It specifies CASSLEGLVDTQYF.

The chain is built from TRBV18 and TRBJ2-1, with TRBD2 matching 11 bases. Trimming took 5 bases from V and 3 from J; bases not matched to a gene: 6. From germline, CDR1 is KGHSH and CDR2 LQKENI. CDR3 length: 16 residues. DNA of the CDR3: TGTGCCAGCTCAATACCCGGGACTAGCGGCTACAATGAGCAGTTCTTC. Translating gives CASSIPGTSGYNEQFF.

The V call is TRBV28, the J call TRBJ2-7; D might be TRBD2 (5 bases). Trimming stripped 8 bases from V and 4 bases from J, with 18 bases between. The germline CDR1 and CDR2 sequences are MDHEN and SYDVKM. CDR3 length: 14 residues. The CDR3: CASLARRVGYEQYF. In DNA form, the CDR3 reads TGTGCCAGCCTAGCTCGTAGGGTAGGTTACGAGCAGTACTTC.

The chain recombines TRBV6-1 with TRBJ2-3; the D gene is possibly TRBD2 (6 bases). Germline CDR1 and CDR2: MNHNS and SASEGT. V lost 11 bases and J lost 4, with 19 bases in between. The CDR3 consists of 14 residues. In DNA form, the CDR3 reads TGTGCCTCCCAGGGCGGGGTCCTGGCAGATACGCAGTATTTT. It encodes CASQGGVLADTQYF.

The genes are TRBV5-1 and TRBJ2-7; TRBD1 aligns across 8 bases. CDR3 length equals 15 residues. Looked up from germline, CDR1 is SGHRS and CDR2 is YFSETQ. V gave up 4 bases and J gave up 7 bases; unmatched junction bases: 13. The CDR3 nucleotides are TGCGCCAGCAGCATTTCCCCGGGACAGGCGTTAGAGCAGTACTTC. This translates into CASSISPGQALEQYF.

The chain couples TRBV7-8 to TRBJ1-5, with TRBD1 as a possible D gene (5 bases). The V and J ends lost 5 bases and 0 bases respectively, with 20 bases between them. CDR3 size: 18 residues. The germline gives CDR1 SGHVS, CDR2 FQNEAQ. The CDR3 bases are TGTGCCAGCAGCCGGTACGCCTCCGGACATCTTAGCAATCAGCCCCAGCATTTT. Its protein product is CASSRYASGHLSNQPQHF.

Comments on this clone: This CDR3 is also generated by other DNA sequences in the sample. The gene calls are TRBV30 and TRBJ2-5; TRBD2 agrees at 7 bases. The CDR3 consists of 12 residues. Germline assignment: CDR1 GTSNPN and CDR2 SVGIG (reference sequence). Trimming cost V 4 bases and J 4 bases; bases outside gene matches: 3. This chain's CDR3 is CAWTSGGETQYF. The CDR3 nucleotides are TGTGCCTGGACCTCGGGAGGAGAGACCCAGTACTTC.

This chain joins TRBV2 and TRBJ2-7; D remains unclear. CDR1 and CDR2 from the germline V gene are SNHLY and FYNNEI. V was shortened by 6 bases and J by 6 bases, with 9 bases between the two germline ends. The CDR3 totals 11 residues. As DNA, the CDR3 is TGTGCCAGCAGCCAAACCCTCGAGCAGTACTTC. It encodes CASSQTLEQYF. Using reference TRBV2 and TRBJ2-7 for the parts outside the CDR3, the full variable domain is EPEVTQTPSHQVTQMGQEVILRCVPISNHLYFYWYRQILGQKVEFLVSFYNNEISEKSEIFDDQFSVERPDGSNFTLKIRSTKLEDSAMYFCASSQTLEQYFGPGTRLTVT.

This chain uses TRBV2 with TRBJ2-7; D is perhaps TRBD1 (5 bases). The V end lost 8 bases, the J end lost 5 bases, and 16 bases lay between the germline ends. CDR1 and CDR2 from the germline V gene are SNHLY and FYNNEI. This CDR3 contains 13 residues. The CDR3 coding sequence is TGTGCCAGCCACGAAGGGGTAGGGCACGAGCAGTACTTC. Protein sequence: CASHEGVGHEQYF.

The genes are TRBV29-1 and TRBJ2-1; perhaps TRBD1 as D (9 bases). Trimming removed 6 bases from V and 1 base from J, with 16 bases in between. The germline V gene has CDR1 SQVTM and CDR2 ANQGSEA. The CDR3 length is 15 residues. CDR3 amino acids: CSVGGGQGSYNEQFF. The CDR3 nucleotides read TGCAGCGTCGGGGGGGGACAGGGATCCTACAATGAGCAGTTCTTC.